The table lists the clone carrying this T cell receptor (beta chain) with a few counts. The antigen remains unidentified. Clones were read by immunoSEQ multiplex PCR, and TCRdb kept only the in-frame ones, dropping some. The profile shows about 27,000 clones, 72% of them singletons. This entry is derived from a study of vaccination effects on CD4 cells after COVID-19. Study results and limitations: Vaccine-induced clones in healthy vaccinees cross-reacted with common cold coronaviruses in only 1 of 255 cases. Long after vaccination, the clones induced by infection and by vaccine shrank markedly in size.

Losses at the gene ends were 1 base for V and 6 bases for J; bases not matched to a gene: 9. CDR1 KGHSY and CDR2 FQNENV come from the germline V gene. The CDR3 consists of 16 residues. Before any sequencing was done, the ViraFEST assay used viral peptide pools to expand antigen-specific CD4+ T cells. Culture proceeded for approximately 9 days, and CD4+ T cells were then isolated. No vaccinee had earlier SARS-CoV-2 infection, and nucleocapsid antibodies were negative. With approximately 9.2 ug/ml peptides and 9.5 to 10 IU/ml IL-2, approximately 2.1 million PBMC per well were cultured. Each culture had half its medium swapped for IL-2 medium on days 3 and 7.

The chain recombines TRBV16 with TRBJ1-2; 9 nucleotides agree with TRBD1. The TCR comes from a human donor who received a COVID-19 vaccine. Sequences were derived from CD4+ T cells from PBMCs cultured with SARS-CoV-2 spike peptides, sampled before COVID-19 vaccination. CDR3 sequence (DNA): TGTGCCAGCAGCCAATTAAACAGGGGGCCTTCGAATGGCTACACCTTC. Translation gives CASSQLNRGPSNGYTF.